This T cell receptor beta chain was sequenced during a study of breast tumors, draining lymph nodes, adjacent tissues. TCRdb re-called the multiplex PCR reads through MiXCR, storing one row per CDR3 protein. This table has tens of thousands of distinct CDR3 sequences, roughly 69% appearing once. Study results and caveats: Compared with lymph nodes, tumors were less diverse; compared with nontumor tissue, more. Findings are consistent with lymph node origin and intratumoral expansion of most tumor T cells.

This clonotype was detected ten times or more. Its target is not known. V shed 5 bases, J shed 7 bases, and the junction held 9 bases outside the gene matches. Germline CDR1 MNHEY, CDR2 SVGEGT. This CDR3 has 14 amino acids. Sequencing input: breast tumor tissue. The source is a female donor with breast cancer. Some clones in this sample may be carry-over from other donors' samples. V usage is TRBV6-2 or TRBV6-3 and J usage is TRBJ1-2, with 8 bases identical to TRBD1. The CDR3 reads CASSHLGQGFGYTF. The CDR3 region has the DNA TGTGCCAGCAGTCACCTTGGACAGGGTTTTGGCTACACCTTC.